Listed here are 4 T cell receptor beta chains from one sample, sequenced in a study of T cells in Graves' hyperthyroidism and ophthalmopathy. RNA transcripts gave rise to amplified TCR beta CDR3 regions. The primer set for the first-round RT-PCR of the TCR CDR3 was HTBI. TCRdb re-called the multiplex PCR reads with MiXCR, one entry per CDR3 protein. Among about 130,000 distinct CDR3 sequences listed, around 21% were seen once. Sequencing input: blood. These receptors originate from a woman aged 50 to 60 with Graves' hyperthyroidism that later progressed to Graves' ophthalmopathy.

The gene calls are TRBV5-1 and TRBJ1-4, with TRBD1 as a possible D gene (5 bases). V gave up 1 base and J gave up 1 base, with 11 bases separating them. Germline values: CDR1 SGHRS, CDR2 YFSETQ. The CDR3 consists of 16 residues. The DNA for the CDR3 is TGCGCCAGCAGCTTGCGGGGCGGAGGAACTAATGAAAAACTGTTTTTT. It codes for CASSLRGGGTNEKLFF.

The chain links TRBV29-1 to TRBJ1-3; the D is unclear. The germline V gene has CDR1 SQVTM and CDR2 ANQGSEA. Trimming stripped 5 bases from V and 4 bases from J, with 6 bases between. The CDR3 is 11 amino acids. The CDR3 sequence is CSVTGGNTIYF. The CDR3, as DNA: TGCAGCGTTACCGGGGGAAACACCATATATTTT. Filled out from reference TRBV29-1 and TRBJ1-3, the complete variable domain reads SAVISQKPSRDICQRGTSLTIQCQVDSQVTMMFWYRQQPGQSLTLIATANQGSEATYESGFVIDKFPISRPNLTFSTLTVSNMSPEDSSIYLCSVTGGNTIYFGEGSWLTVV.

This chain links TRBV29-1 with TRBJ2-1; TRBD1 matches 8 bases. The CDR3 sequence is 15 residues long. Germline CDR1 SQVTM, CDR2 ANQGSEA. Trimming removed 4 bases from V and 3 bases from J; junction bases left unmatched: 8. The CDR3 DNA sequence: TGCAGCGTTGTCCCTCGGGACAGGATCTACAATGAGCAGTTCTTC. As protein: CSVVPRDRIYNEQFF.

This clonotype has a count of ten or more. CDR3 sequence reads: CSVVPGQGNYGYTF. CDR3 nucleotide sequence: TGCAGCGTTGTTCCGGGACAGGGAAACTATGGCTACACCTTC. The rearrangement links TRBV29-1 to TRBJ1-2, with TRBD1 identical over 9 bases. CDR3 length equals 14 residues. Trimming took 4 bases from V and 2 from J; bases not matched to a gene: 5. Per the germline V gene, CDR1 is SQVTM and CDR2 is ANQGSEA.